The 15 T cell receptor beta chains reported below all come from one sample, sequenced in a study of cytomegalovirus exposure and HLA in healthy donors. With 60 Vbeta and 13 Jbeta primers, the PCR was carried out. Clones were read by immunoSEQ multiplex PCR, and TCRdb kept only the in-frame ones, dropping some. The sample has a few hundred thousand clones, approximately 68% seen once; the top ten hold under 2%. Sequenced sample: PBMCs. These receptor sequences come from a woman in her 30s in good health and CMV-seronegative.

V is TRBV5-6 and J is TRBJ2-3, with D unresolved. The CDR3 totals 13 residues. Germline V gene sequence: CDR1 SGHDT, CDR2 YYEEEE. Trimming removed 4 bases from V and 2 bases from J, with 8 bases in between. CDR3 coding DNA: TGTGCCAGCAGCCCAGGCGACACAGATACGCAGTATTTT. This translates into CASSPGDTDTQYF. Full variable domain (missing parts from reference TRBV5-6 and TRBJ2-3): DAGVTQSPTHLIKTRGQQVTLRCSPKSGHDTVSWYQQALGQGPQFIFQYYEEEERQRGNFPDRFSGHQFPNYSSELNVNALLLGDSALYLCASSPGDTDTQYFGPGTRLTVL.

CDR3 loop: CASSIRGEADTQYF. DNA for the CDR3: TGTGCCAGTAGTATACGGGGGGAGGCAGATACGCAGTATTTT. The rearrangement joins TRBV19 to TRBJ2-3; 7 nucleotides line up with TRBD2. The CDR3 is 14 amino acids. CDR1 LNHDA and CDR2 SQIVND come from the germline V gene (reference sequence). The V and J ends lost 2 bases and 4 bases, in that order; junction bases with no gene match: 3.

CDR3 amino acids: CASSLDNRGHEQFF. CDR3 DNA sequence: TGTGCCAGCAGCTTAGATAACAGGGGACATGAGCAGTTCTTC. The V and J genes are TRBV7-9 and TRBJ2-1; 7 bases align to TRBD1. V was pared by 1 base and J by 8 bases, with 5 bases of the junction left unmatched. Germline-derived CDR1 and CDR2 are SEHNR and FQNEAQ (reference sequence). CDR3 size: 14 residues.

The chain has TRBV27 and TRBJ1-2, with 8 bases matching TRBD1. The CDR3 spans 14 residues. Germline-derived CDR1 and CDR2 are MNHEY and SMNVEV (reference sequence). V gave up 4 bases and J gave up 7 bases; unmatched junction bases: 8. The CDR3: CASSSRQGFTGYTF. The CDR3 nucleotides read TGTGCCAGCAGTTCCAGACAGGGGTTTACTGGCTACACCTTC.

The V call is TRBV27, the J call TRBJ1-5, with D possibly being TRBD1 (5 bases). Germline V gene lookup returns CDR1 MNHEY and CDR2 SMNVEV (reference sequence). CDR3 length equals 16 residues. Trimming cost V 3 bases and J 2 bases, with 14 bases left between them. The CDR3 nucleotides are TGTGCCAGCAGTTTGGCAGGGAGGGTCGGCAATCAGCCCCAGCATTTT. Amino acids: CASSLAGRVGNQPQHF.

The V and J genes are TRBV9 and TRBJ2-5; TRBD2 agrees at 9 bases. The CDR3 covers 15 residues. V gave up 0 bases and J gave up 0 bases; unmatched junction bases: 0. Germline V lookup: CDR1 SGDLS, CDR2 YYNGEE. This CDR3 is CASSVGTSDQETQYF. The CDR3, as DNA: TGTGCCAGCAGCGTAGGGACTAGCGACCAAGAGACCCAGTACTTC.

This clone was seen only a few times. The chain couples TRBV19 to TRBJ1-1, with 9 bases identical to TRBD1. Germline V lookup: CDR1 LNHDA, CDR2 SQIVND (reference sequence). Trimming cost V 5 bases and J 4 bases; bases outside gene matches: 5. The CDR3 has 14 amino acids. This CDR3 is CASSLDRGSTEAFF. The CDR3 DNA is TGTGCCAGTAGTTTGGACAGGGGAAGCACTGAAGCTTTCTTT.

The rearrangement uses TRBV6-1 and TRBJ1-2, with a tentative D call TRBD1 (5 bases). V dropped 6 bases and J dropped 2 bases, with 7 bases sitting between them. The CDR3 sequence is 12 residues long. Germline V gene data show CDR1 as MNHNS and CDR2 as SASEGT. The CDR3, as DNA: TGTGCCAGCAGGGGGCTGAACTATGGCTACACCTTC. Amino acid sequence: CASRGLNYGYTF.

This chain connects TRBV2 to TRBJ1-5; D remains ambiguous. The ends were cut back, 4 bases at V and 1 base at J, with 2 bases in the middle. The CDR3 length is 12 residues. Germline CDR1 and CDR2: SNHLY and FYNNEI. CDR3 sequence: CASSASNQPQHF. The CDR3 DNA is TGTGCCAGCAGTGCGAGCAATCAGCCCCAGCATTTT. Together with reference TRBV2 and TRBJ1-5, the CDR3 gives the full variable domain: EPEVTQTPSHQVTQMGQEVILRCVPISNHLYFYWYRQILGQKVEFLVSFYNNEISEKSEIFDDQFSVERPDGSNFTLKIRSTKLEDSAMYFCASSASNQPQHFGDGTRLSIL.

The CDR3 loop is CASRHNNEQFF. CDR3 DNA sequence: TGTGCCAGCAGACATAACAATGAGCAGTTCTTC. V and J are TRBV27 and TRBJ2-1; D is ambiguous. Germline V gene data show CDR1 as MNHEY and CDR2 as SMNVEV (reference sequence). The V gene lost 6 bases and the J gene lost 5 bases, with 5 bases spanning the gap. The CDR3 extends over 11 amino acids.

The CDR3 sequence: CAWRVHESLSNSGNTIYF. Here the CDR3 DNA reads TGTGCCTGGAGGGTACACGAATCCCTCTCCAACTCTGGAAACACCATATATTTT. The chain combines TRBV30 with TRBJ1-3, with D uncertain. V lost 3 bases, J lost 0 bases, and 21 bases lay in between. The CDR3 contains 18 residues. Looked up from germline, CDR1 is GTSNPN and CDR2 is SVGIG (reference sequence).

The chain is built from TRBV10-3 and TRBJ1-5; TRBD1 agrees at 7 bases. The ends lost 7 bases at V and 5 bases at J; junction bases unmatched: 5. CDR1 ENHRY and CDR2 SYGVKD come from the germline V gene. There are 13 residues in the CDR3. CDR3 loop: CAITADRDQPQHF. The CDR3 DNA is TGTGCCATCACCGCTGACAGGGATCAGCCCCAGCATTTT.

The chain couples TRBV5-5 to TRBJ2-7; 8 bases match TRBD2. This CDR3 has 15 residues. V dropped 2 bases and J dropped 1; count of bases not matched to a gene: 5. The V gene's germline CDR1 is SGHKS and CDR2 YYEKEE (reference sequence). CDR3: CASSFTSGLSYEQYF. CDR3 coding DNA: TGTGCCAGCAGCTTCACTAGCGGACTTTCCTACGAGCAGTACTTC.

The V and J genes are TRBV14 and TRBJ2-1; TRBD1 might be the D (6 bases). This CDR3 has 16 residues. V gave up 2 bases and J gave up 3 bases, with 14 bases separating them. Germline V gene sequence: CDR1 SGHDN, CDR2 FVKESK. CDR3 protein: CASSQFTGSVYNEQFF. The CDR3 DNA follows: TGTGCCAGCAGCCAATTCACAGGGAGCGTCTACAATGAGCAGTTCTTC.

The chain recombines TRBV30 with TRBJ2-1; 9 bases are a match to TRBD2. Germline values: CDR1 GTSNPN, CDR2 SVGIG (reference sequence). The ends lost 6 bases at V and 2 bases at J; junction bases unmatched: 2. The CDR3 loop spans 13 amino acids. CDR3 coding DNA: TGTGCCTGTAGCGGGGGCACCTACAATGAGCAGTTCTTC. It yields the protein CACSGGTYNEQFF.